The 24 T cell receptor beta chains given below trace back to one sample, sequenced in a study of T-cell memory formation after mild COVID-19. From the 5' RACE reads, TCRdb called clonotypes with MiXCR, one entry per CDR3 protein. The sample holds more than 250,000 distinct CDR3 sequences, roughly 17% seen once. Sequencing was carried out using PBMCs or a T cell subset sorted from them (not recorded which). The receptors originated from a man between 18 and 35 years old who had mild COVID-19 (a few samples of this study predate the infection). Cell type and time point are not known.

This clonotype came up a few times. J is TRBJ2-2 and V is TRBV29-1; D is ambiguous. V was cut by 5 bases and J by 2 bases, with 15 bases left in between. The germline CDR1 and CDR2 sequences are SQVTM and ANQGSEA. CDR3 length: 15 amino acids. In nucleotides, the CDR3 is TGCAGCGTTAGTTTTGTCGGGCATAACACCGGGGAGCTGTTTTTT. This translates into CSVSFVGHNTGELFF.

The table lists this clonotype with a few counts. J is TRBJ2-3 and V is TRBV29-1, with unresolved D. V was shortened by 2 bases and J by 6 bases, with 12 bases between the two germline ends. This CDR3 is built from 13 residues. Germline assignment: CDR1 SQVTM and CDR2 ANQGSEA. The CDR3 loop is CSVETSHGDTQYF. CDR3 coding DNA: TGCAGCGTTGAAACTTCCCACGGGGATACGCAGTATTTT.

The CDR3 DNA sequence: TGTGCCAGCAGTTCCGACAGGAGAAAGAGCTCTGGAAACACCATATATTTT. It yields the protein CASSSDRRKSSGNTIYF. This chain joins TRBV6-5 and TRBJ1-3, with D maybe TRBD1 (6 bases). The V gene lost 4 bases and the J gene lost 0 bases, with 16 bases spanning the gap. The CDR3 loop spans 17 amino acids. Germline V gives CDR1 MNHEY, CDR2 SVGAGI.

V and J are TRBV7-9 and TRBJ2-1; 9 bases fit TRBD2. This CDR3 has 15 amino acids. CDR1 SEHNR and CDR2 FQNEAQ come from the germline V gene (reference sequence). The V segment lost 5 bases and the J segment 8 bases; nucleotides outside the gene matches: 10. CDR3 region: CASSPHEGLAHEQFF. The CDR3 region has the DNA TGTGCCAGCAGCCCACACGAGGGACTAGCTCATGAGCAGTTCTTC. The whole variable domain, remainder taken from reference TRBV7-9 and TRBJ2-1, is DTGVSQNPRHKITKRGQNVTFRCDPISEHNRLYWYRQTLGQGPEFLTYFQNEAQLEKSRLLSDRFSAERPKGSFSTLEIQRTEQGDSAMYLCASSPHEGLAHEQFFGPGTRLTVL.

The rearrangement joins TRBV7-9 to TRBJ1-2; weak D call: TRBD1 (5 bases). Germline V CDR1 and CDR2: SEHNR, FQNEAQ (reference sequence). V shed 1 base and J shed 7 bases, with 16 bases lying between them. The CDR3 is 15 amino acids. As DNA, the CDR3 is TGTGCCAGCAGCTTAGACACCGGGGCGGAACGTGGCTACACCTTC. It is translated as CASSLDTGAERGYTF.

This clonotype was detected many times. CDR3 sequence (DNA): TGTGCCAGCAGTTCCCCGGGGGGCGCGGGTAGACCTGAAGCTTTCTTT. It codes for CASSSPGGAGRPEAFF. V is TRBV28 and J is TRBJ1-1, with D possibly matching TRBD1 (6 bases). Trimming shortened V by 4 bases and J by 6 bases, and 21 bases separated the two germline ends. The CDR3 is made up of 16 amino acids. Germline-derived CDR1 and CDR2 are MDHEN and SYDVKM.

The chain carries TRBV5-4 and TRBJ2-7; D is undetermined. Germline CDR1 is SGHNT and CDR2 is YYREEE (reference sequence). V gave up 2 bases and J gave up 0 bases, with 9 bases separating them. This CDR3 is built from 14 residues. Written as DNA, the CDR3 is TGTGCCAGCAGCTTTGACTTAAGCTCCTACGAGCAGTACGTC. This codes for CASSFDLSSYEQYV.

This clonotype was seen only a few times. CDR3 residues: CASGVSYNEQFF. CDR3 coding DNA: TGCGCCAGCGGGGTCTCCTACAATGAGCAGTTCTTC. V gene TRBV5-1 combines with J gene TRBJ2-1, with D uncertain. V lost 7 bases and J 0 bases, leaving 5 bases between the germline ends. The CDR3 is 12 amino acids. Germline V lookup: CDR1 SGHRS, CDR2 YFSETQ.

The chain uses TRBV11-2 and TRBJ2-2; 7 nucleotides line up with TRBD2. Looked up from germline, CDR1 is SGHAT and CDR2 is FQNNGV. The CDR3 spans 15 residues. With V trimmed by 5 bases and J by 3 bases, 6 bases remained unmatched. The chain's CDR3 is CASSPGTTHTGELFF. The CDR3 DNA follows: TGTGCCAGCAGCCCCGGGACTACCCACACCGGGGAGCTGTTTTTT. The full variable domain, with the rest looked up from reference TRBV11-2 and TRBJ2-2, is EAGVAQSPRYKIIEKRQSVAFWCNPISGHATLYWYQQILGQGPKLLIQFQNNGVVDDSQLPKDRFSAERLKGVDSTLKIQPAKLEDSAVYLCASSPGTTHTGELFFGEGSRLTVL.

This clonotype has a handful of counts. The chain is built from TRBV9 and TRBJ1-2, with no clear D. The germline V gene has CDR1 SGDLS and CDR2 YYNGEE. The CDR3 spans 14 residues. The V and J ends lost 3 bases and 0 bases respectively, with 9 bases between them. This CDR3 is CASSDNRANYGYTF. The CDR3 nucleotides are TGTGCCAGCAGCGACAACAGAGCTAACTATGGCTACACCTTC.

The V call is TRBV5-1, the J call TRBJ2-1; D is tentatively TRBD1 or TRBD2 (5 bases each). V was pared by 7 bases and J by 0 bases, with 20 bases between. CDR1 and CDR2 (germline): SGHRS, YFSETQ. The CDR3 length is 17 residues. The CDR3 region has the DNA TGCGCCAGCGCACCCCGGGGCCTACCGGGCTCCTACAATGAGCAGTTCTTC. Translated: CASAPRGLPGSYNEQFF.

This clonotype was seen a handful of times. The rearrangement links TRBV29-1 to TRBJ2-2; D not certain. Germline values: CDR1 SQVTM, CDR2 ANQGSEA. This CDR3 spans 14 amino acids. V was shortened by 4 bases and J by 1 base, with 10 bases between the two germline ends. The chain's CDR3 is CSVVSELNTGELFF. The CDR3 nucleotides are TGCAGCGTTGTGAGCGAACTGAACACCGGGGAGCTGTTTTTT.

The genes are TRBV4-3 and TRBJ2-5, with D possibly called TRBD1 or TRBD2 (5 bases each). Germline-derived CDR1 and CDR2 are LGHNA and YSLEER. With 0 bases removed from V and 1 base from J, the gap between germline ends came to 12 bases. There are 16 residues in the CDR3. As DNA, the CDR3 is TGCGCCAGCAGCCAAGAGGTGGGGGACCCCCAAGAGACCCAGTACTTC. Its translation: CASSQEVGDPQETQYF.

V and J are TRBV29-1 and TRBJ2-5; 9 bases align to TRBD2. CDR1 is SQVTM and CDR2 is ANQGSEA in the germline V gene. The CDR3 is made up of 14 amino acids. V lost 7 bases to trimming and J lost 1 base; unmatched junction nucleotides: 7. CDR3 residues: CSGGRGTIQETQYF. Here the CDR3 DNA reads TGCAGCGGCGGGAGGGGGACTATCCAAGAGACCCAGTACTTC.

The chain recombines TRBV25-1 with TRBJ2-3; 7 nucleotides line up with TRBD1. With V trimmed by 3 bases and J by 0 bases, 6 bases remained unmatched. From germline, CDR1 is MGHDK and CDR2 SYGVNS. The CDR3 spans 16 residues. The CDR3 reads CASSDPRQGSTDTQYF. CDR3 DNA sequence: TGTGCCAGCAGTGACCCGCGACAGGGTAGCACAGATACGCAGTATTTT. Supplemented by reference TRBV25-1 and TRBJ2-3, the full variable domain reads EADIYQTPRYLVIGTGKKITLECSQTMGHDKMYWYQQDPGMELHLIHYSYGVNSTEKGDLSSESTVSRIRTEHFPLTLESARPSHTSQYLCASSDPRQGSTDTQYFGPGTRLTVL.

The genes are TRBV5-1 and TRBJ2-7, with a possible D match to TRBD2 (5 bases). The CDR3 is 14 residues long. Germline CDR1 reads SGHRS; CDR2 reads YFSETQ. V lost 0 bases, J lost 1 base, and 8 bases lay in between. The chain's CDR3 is CASSLVPGSYEQYV. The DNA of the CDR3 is TGCGCCAGCAGCTTGGTCCCGGGGTCCTACGAGCAGTACGTC.

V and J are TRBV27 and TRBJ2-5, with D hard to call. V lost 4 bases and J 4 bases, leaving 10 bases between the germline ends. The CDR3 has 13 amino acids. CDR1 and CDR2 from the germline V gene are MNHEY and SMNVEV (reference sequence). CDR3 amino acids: CASSSGDAETQYF. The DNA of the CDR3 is TGTGCCAGCAGTTCAGGAGACGCAGAGACCCAGTACTTC.

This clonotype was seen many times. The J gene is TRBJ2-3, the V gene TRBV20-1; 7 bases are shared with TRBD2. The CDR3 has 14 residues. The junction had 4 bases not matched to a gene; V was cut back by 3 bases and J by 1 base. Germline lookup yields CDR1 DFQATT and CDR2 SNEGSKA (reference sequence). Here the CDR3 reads CSASHTSGTDTQYF. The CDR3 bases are TGCAGTGCTAGCCACACTAGCGGCACAGATACGCAGTATTTT.

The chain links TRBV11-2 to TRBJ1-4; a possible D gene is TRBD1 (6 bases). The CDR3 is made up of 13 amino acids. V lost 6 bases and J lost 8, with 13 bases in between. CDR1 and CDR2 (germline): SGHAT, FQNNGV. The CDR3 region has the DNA TGTGCCAGCAGATCAACAGGGTTGGAAAAACTGTTTTTT. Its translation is CASRSTGLEKLFF. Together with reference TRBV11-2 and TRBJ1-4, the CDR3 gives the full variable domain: EAGVAQSPRYKIIEKRQSVAFWCNPISGHATLYWYQQILGQGPKLLIQFQNNGVVDDSQLPKDRFSAERLKGVDSTLKIQPAKLEDSAVYLCASRSTGLEKLFFGSGTQLSVL.

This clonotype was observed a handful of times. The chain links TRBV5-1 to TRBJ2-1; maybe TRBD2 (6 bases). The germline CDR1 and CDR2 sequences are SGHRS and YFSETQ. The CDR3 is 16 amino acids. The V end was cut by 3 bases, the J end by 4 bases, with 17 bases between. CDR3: CASSSRMGEAYNEQFF. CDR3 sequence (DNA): TGCGCCAGCAGCTCTCGGATGGGGGAGGCATACAATGAGCAGTTCTTC.

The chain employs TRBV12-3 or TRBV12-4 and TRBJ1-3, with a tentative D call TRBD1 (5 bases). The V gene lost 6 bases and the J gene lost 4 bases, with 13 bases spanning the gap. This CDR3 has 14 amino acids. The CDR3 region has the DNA TGTGCCAGCAGGGGACGACCGCTCGGAAACACCATATATTTT. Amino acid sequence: CASRGRPLGNTIYF.

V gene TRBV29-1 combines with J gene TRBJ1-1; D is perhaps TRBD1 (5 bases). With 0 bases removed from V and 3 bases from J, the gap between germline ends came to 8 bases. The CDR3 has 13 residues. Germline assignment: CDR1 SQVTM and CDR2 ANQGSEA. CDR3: CSVEEGGYTEAFF. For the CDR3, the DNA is TGCAGCGTTGAAGAGGGGGGATACACTGAAGCTTTCTTT.

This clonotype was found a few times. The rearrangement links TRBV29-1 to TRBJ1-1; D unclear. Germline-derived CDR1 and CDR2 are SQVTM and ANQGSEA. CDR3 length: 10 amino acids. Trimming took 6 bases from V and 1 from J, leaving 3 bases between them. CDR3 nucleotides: TGCAGCGTGCAGAACACTGAAGCTTTCTTT. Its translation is CSVQNTEAFF.

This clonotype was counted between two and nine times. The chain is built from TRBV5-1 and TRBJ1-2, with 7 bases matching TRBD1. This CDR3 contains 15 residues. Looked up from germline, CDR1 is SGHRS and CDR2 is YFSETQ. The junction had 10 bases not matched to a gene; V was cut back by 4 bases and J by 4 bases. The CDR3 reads CASSAGDSEVYGYTF. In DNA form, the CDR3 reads TGCGCCAGCAGCGCCGGGGACAGCGAAGTCTATGGCTACACCTTC.